The 24 T cell receptor beta chains in this list originate from one sample, sequenced in a study of blood T cell repertoires in COVID-19. Profiling relied on immunoSEQ multiplex PCR, and the TCRdb table lists in-frame clones only, not all of them. The sample has more than 250,000 clones; around nine tenths are singletons. What was sequenced was PBMCs or T cells enriched from blood (not recorded which). These receptors were obtained from a woman aged 18-29 years who had recovered from COVID-19.

The CDR3 DNA sequence: TGTGCCGCATCGGAGGGGCAGGGTTCCTACGAGCAGTACTTC. Protein: CAASEGQGSYEQYF. The chain has TRBV6-5 and TRBJ2-7, with D possibly being TRBD2 (6 bases). The CDR3 totals 14 residues. Germline V gene sequence: CDR1 MNHEY, CDR2 SVGAGI. Trimming removed 11 bases from V and 1 base from J, with 18 bases in between.

This clone was seen a handful of times. The V and J genes are TRBV15 and TRBJ2-7; 11 bases align to TRBD2. Germline CDR1 is LNHNV and CDR2 is YYDKDF (reference sequence). This CDR3 region has 16 residues. J lost 6 bases, V lost 0 bases, and 7 bases had no gene match. The CDR3 nucleotides are TGTGCCACCAGCAGAGATCGCCCCGGACTAGCGGGCGAGCAGTACTTC. It is translated as CATSRDRPGLAGEQYF. Full variable domain (missing parts from reference TRBV15 and TRBJ2-7): DAMVIQNPRYQVTQFGKPVTLSCSQTLNHNVMYWYQQKSSQAPKLLFHYYDKDFNNEADTPDNFQSRRPNTSFCFLDIRSPGLGDTAMYLCATSRDRPGLAGEQYFGPGTRLTVT.

Written as DNA, the CDR3 is TGCGCCAGCAGCTTAACAGGGTACCCCTACGAGCAGTACTTC. Translating it yields CASSLTGYPYEQYF. The chain recombines TRBV5-1 with TRBJ2-7, with D possibly TRBD1 on 6 matching bases. This CDR3 spans 14 amino acids. V lost 2 bases and J lost 2, with 11 bases in between. Germline V CDR1 and CDR2: SGHRS, YFSETQ.

The chain combines TRBV9 with TRBJ2-5, with 7 positions matching TRBD2. Germline trimming cut 3 bases from V and 5 bases from J; bases unmatched to any gene: 7. CDR3 length: 14 amino acids. Per the germline V gene, CDR1 is SGDLS and CDR2 is YYNGEE. CDR3 residues: CASSAPTSAETQYF. CDR3 sequence (DNA): TGTGCCAGCAGCGCTCCCACTAGCGCGGAGACCCAGTACTTC.

This clone was observed a few times. The chain joins TRBV25-1 to TRBJ1-1; D is unclear. Between the trimmed V and J ends, which lost 1 base and 0 bases, there was a span of 15 bases. The CDR3 consists of 17 residues. Germline CDR1 and CDR2: MGHDK and SYGVNS. This chain's CDR3 is CASSEWLGSILNTEAFF. The CDR3 bases are TGTGCCAGCAGTGAATGGCTAGGCTCTATACTGAACACTGAAGCTTTCTTT. Looking up the rest from reference TRBV25-1 and TRBJ1-1 gives the full variable domain: EADIYQTPRYLVIGTGKKITLECSQTMGHDKMYWYQQDPGMELHLIHYSYGVNSTEKGDLSSESTVSRIRTEHFPLTLESARPSHTSQYLCASSEWLGSILNTEAFFGQGTRLTVV.

About this clone itself: Its ends do not fully match the called genes, so a read error is possible. The chain is built from TRBV3-1 (or the pseudogene TRBV3-2) and TRBJ2-5, with TRBD2 matching over 7 bases. Germline assignment: CDR1 LGHDT and CDR2 YNNKEL (reference sequence). The CDR3 has 14 residues. CDR3 protein: CASSQDHARGAQYF. The CDR3 bases are TGTGCCAGCAGTCAAGATCACGCTCGGGGGGCCCAGTACTTC.

CDR3 DNA sequence: TGTGCCAGCAGCTTAGAATCCGGCGAGCAGTACTTC. Its protein product is CASSLESGEQYF. The chain couples TRBV7-9 to TRBJ2-7, with no clear D. Per germline, CDR1 SEHNR and CDR2 FQNEAQ (reference sequence). The CDR3 totals 12 residues. The germline V and J ends were trimmed by 1 base and 6 bases, with 7 bases remaining between them.

The chain combines TRBV4-1 with TRBJ2-1; 7 nucleotides match TRBD2. Germline loops: CDR1 MGHRA, CDR2 YSYEKL. The CDR3 has 18 residues. With 1 base clipped from V and 2 bases from J, the junction kept 11 bases outside the gene matches. CDR3 loop: CASSQAPIRGGPYNEQFF. In DNA form, the CDR3 reads TGCGCCAGCAGCCAAGCCCCCATACGCGGGGGACCCTACAATGAGCAGTTCTTC.

The rearrangement uses TRBV9 and TRBJ2-7; 7 nucleotides align to TRBD2. The junction had 6 bases not matched to a gene; V was cut back by 0 bases and J by 0 bases. The CDR3 length is 16 residues. The germline CDR1 and CDR2 sequences are SGDLS and YYNGEE. The CDR3 region has the DNA TGTGCCAGCAGCGTAGATAGTAGCGGGTACTCCTACGAGCAGTACTTC. It encodes CASSVDSSGYSYEQYF.

This clone was seen once. The rearrangement joins TRBV5-1 to TRBJ2-1; 12 bases line up with TRBD1. Germline trimming cut 2 bases from V and 9 bases from J; bases unmatched to any gene: 6. This CDR3 comprises 15 residues. From germline, CDR1 is SGHRS and CDR2 YFSETQ. CDR3 in amino acids: CASSFEGQGAREQFF. The CDR3, as DNA: TGCGCCAGCAGCTTTGAGGGACAGGGGGCGCGTGAGCAGTTCTTC.

This chain links TRBV29-1 with TRBJ2-7; TRBD2 might be the D (6 bases). The CDR3 covers 15 residues. Trimming pared 5 bases from V and 2 bases from J, leaving 19 bases between. Germline assignment: CDR1 SQVTM and CDR2 ANQGSEA. This CDR3 reads CSVPKPAGLPYEQYF. Here the CDR3 DNA reads TGCAGCGTTCCTAAACCGGCAGGACTACCCTACGAGCAGTACTTC.

V gene TRBV6-1 combines with J gene TRBJ2-1; 8 bases are a match to TRBD2. The CDR3 has 14 residues. The J segment lost 9 bases and the V segment lost 3 bases, leaving 7 bases of the junction unmatched. CDR1 MNHNS and CDR2 SASEGT come from the germline V gene. The chain's CDR3 is CASSDPGGRGEQFF. The CDR3, as DNA: TGTGCCAGCAGTGACCCGGGAGGGCGTGGTGAGCAGTTCTTC.

V is TRBV19 and J is TRBJ2-7; 8 bases are shared with TRBD2. The germline V gene encodes CDR1 LNHDA and CDR2 SQIVND (reference sequence). The CDR3 extends over 14 amino acids. The J segment lost 4 bases and the V segment lost 4 bases, leaving 6 bases of the junction unmatched. The CDR3: CASSTSGGFYEQYF. The CDR3 DNA sequence: TGTGCCAGTAGTACAAGCGGGGGCTTTTACGAGCAGTACTTC.

The rearrangement uses TRBV10-1 and TRBJ1-4; D is unresolved. CDR1 WNHNN and CDR2 SYGVQD come from the germline V gene (reference sequence). The CDR3 has 15 residues. Trimming stripped 3 bases from V and 7 bases from J, with 15 bases between. CDR3 in amino acids: CASSEDLLGREKLFF. The CDR3 nucleotides read TGCGCCAGCAGTGAAGATCTTTTGGGCCGTGAAAAACTGTTTTTT.

The V and J genes are TRBV19 and TRBJ1-2; TRBD1 might be the D (5 bases). The CDR3 loop spans 13 amino acids. Per the germline V gene, CDR1 is LNHDA and CDR2 is SQIVND (reference sequence). The V and J ends lost 8 bases and 6 bases respectively, with 16 bases between them. The CDR3 DNA sequence: TGTGCCAGTTCAAGAACGGGGGGTGATGGCTACACCTTC. This gives the protein CASSRTGGDGYTF.

The chain carries TRBV28 and TRBJ2-7; D may be TRBD2 (6 bases). V was trimmed by 2 bases and J by 3 bases, leaving 20 bases between them. The CDR3 runs to 17 residues. CDR1 is MDHEN, CDR2 SYDVKM, per germline. The CDR3 loop reads CASSLGSGTVDYYEQYF. Here the CDR3 DNA reads TGTGCCAGCAGTTTAGGTAGCGGAACCGTTGACTACTACGAGCAGTACTTC.

In this sample, this clone turned up a few times. The chain couples TRBV27 to TRBJ2-7; 9 bases are a match to TRBD1. V was clipped by 6 bases and J by 7 bases; unmatched bases: 10. Germline V gene data show CDR1 as MNHEY and CDR2 as SMNVEV (reference sequence). The CDR3 is made up of 14 amino acids. Here the CDR3 DNA reads TGTGCCAGCAGCCGGGACAGGGTCTCGGGGGAGCAGTACTTC. Protein: CASSRDRVSGEQYF.

The chain combines TRBV9 with TRBJ1-1, with no clear D. V dropped 0 bases and J dropped 1 base, with 4 bases sitting between them. Germline V gene data show CDR1 as SGDLS and CDR2 as YYNGEE. The CDR3 spans 13 residues. The DNA for the CDR3 is TGTGCCAGCAGCGTAGGGCCGAACACTGAAGCTTTCTTT. Translated: CASSVGPNTEAFF.

The genes are TRBV6-1 and TRBJ1-5; no definite D call. Looked up from germline, CDR1 is MNHNS and CDR2 is SASEGT. The CDR3 is made up of 14 amino acids. The V end was cut by 3 bases, the J end by 0 bases, with 6 bases between. This CDR3 reads CASSETLSNQPQHF. The CDR3, as DNA: TGTGCCAGCAGTGAGACACTTAGCAATCAGCCCCAGCATTTT.

This chain connects TRBV19 to TRBJ1-1; 7 bases are a match to TRBD1. Trimming took 5 bases from V and 4 from J; bases not matched to a gene: 4. Germline CDR1 LNHDA, CDR2 SQIVND (reference sequence). The CDR3 has 13 residues. Written as DNA, the CDR3 is TGTGCCAGTAGTCGCAGGACAGGCACTGAAGCTTTCTTT. It specifies CASSRRTGTEAFF.

The chain couples TRBV11-3 to TRBJ2-2, with D possibly TRBD1 on 6 matching bases. The V end lost 7 bases, the J end lost 1 base, and 13 bases lay between the germline ends. From germline, CDR1 is SGHNT and CDR2 YENEEA. The CDR3 covers 15 residues. The CDR3 is CASNGPTGNTGELFF. The CDR3 bases are TGTGCCAGCAATGGGCCGACAGGGAACACCGGGGAGCTGTTTTTT.

The chain employs TRBV2 and TRBJ2-7; 11 bases agree with TRBD2. Germline CDR1 is SNHLY and CDR2 is FYNNEI. This CDR3 is 14 amino acids long. Unmatched junction bases numbered 4, after V lost 6 bases and J lost 3 bases. The CDR3 protein is CASRATSGSYEQYF. Here the CDR3 DNA reads TGTGCCAGCAGGGCTACTAGCGGGAGCTACGAGCAGTACTTC. Drawing the rest from reference TRBV2 and TRBJ2-7, the complete variable domain is EPEVTQTPSHQVTQMGQEVILRCVPISNHLYFYWYRQILGQKVEFLVSFYNNEISEKSEIFDDQFSVERPDGSNFTLKIRSTKLEDSAMYFCASRATSGSYEQYFGPGTRLTVT.

The CDR3 DNA is TGTGCCAGCAGTTACAGGCTAGGCGATCAGCCCCAGCATTTT. Residues: CASSYRLGDQPQHF. The V gene is TRBV6-5, the J gene TRBJ1-5; D gene unclear. The V gene lost 2 bases and the J gene lost 5 bases, with 10 bases spanning the gap. The V gene's germline CDR1 is MNHEY and CDR2 SVGAGI. The length of the CDR3 is 14 residues.

The CDR3 spells CASSFQGNSNYGYTF. The CDR3 DNA sequence: TGTGCCAGCAGCTTTCAGGGGAATTCTAACTATGGCTACACCTTC. The chain uses TRBV7-2 and TRBJ1-2; tentative D call: TRBD1 (6 bases). The germline V and J ends were trimmed by 3 bases and 0 bases, with 11 bases remaining between them. CDR3 size: 15 residues. Germline lookup yields CDR1 SGHTA and CDR2 FQGNSA.